This is a list of T cell receptor beta chains from one sample in a study of Tregs in tolerant kidney transplant recipients. Here immunoSEQ multiplex PCR was the method, and the copy in TCRdb shows in-frame clones only, minus some. The sample comprises roughly 120,000 clones, 85% to 95% of which are singletons, and more than 0.5% rests with the top ten. The sequenced sample was CD4+ T cells from blood. These receptors were obtained from a human donor in good health. Both conserved end residues are part of each CDR3. D genes are given only for firm matches. Only part of the rows carry a size: once, few, many, or a class if the clone is expanded.

d_call j_call clone_size v_call cdr3_nt cdr3_aa
NA TRBJ2-5 NA TRBV7-3 TGTGCCAGCAGCCGGACCAACCAAGAGACCCAGTACTTC CASSRTNQETQYF
TRBD1 TRBJ1-1 once TRBV5-1 TGCGCCAGCAGCTTGACAGGGGGGGACACTGAAGCTTTCTTT CASSLTGGDTEAFF
NA TRBJ1-2 NA TRBV11-2 TGTGCCAGCAGCTTAGATCGGGGCTATGGCTACACCTTC CASSLDRGYGYTF
NA TRBJ1-1 NA TRBV7-8 TGTGCCAGCAGCTTAGCCGCACAGGGCAACACTGAAGCTTTCTTT CASSLAAQGNTEAFF
NA TRBJ1-6 NA TRBV6-6 TGTGCCAGCAGCCGGGGGGCACAGGGTGGTGATTCACCCCTCCACTTT CASSRGAQGGDSPLHF
NA TRBJ2-1 NA TRBV18 TGTGCCAGCTCACCACGAGGTTTCAACAATGAGCAGTTCTTC CASSPRGFNNEQFF
NA TRBJ1-4 NA TRBV18 TGTGCCAGCTCACCACAAAAAAATGAAAAACTGTTTTTT CASSPQKNEKLFF
NA TRBJ1-4 NA TRBV6-5 TGTGCCAGCAGATTGAGGACGGAAAGTGAAAAACTGTTTTTT CASRLRTESEKLFF
TRBD1 TRBJ2-1 once TRBV10-3 TGTGCCATCCGCCCCCGCCCGGGACAGGGAAGCAATGAGCAGTTCTTC CAIRPRPGQGSNEQFF
NA TRBJ2-1 NA TRBV10-2 TGCGCCAGCAGTGAGTCTGTGGAGCAGTTCTTC CASSESVEQFF
NA TRBJ2-7 NA TRBV19 TGTGCCAGTAGTTGGGCCTTGAATACCTACGAGCAGTACTTC CASSWALNTYEQYF
NA TRBJ1-2 NA TRBV7-9 TGTGCCAGCAGCCGAGAGGGTGTTAACTATGGCTACACCTTC CASSREGVNYGYTF
NA TRBJ1-1 NA TRBV7-2 TGTGCCAGCAGCTCCTGGCGCGGACAGCCAACTTTCTTT CASSSWRGQPTFF
NA TRBJ1-1 NA TRBV10-3 TGTGCCATCAGTGAGTACCCGGGGACGGGCGCTGAAGCTTTCTTT CAISEYPGTGAEAFF
NA TRBJ2-7 NA TRBV5-1 TGCGCCAGCAGCTTGGAATCAACCTCCTACGAGCAGTACTTC CASSLESTSYEQYF
TRBD1 TRBJ2-1 NA TRBV18 TGTGCCAGCTCACCAGTCTCACAGGGGTCCTACAATGAGCAGTTCTTC CASSPVSQGSYNEQFF
TRBD2 TRBJ2-3 NA TRBV5-8 TGTGCCAGCAGCTTGGGGGGACTAGGTGGCACAGATACGCAGTATTTT CASSLGGLGGTDTQYF
NA TRBJ2-7 NA TRBV6-4 TGTGCCAGCAGTGACTTTATCTTGGGTGACTACGAGCAGTACTTC CASSDFILGDYEQYF
NA TRBJ2-7 few TRBV9 TGTGCCAGCAGCGTAGGCTCCGGGGAGCTTTGGGAGCAGTACTTC CASSVGSGELWEQYF
NA TRBJ2-1 NA TRBV5-6 TGTGCCAGCAGCTTGCAAAGGGGCGATGAGCAGTTCTTC CASSLQRGDEQFF
NA TRBJ2-3 NA TRBV5-1 TGCGCCAGCAGCGCCACAGTGAGCACAGATACGCAGTATTTT CASSATVSTDTQYF
NA TRBJ2-3 NA TRBV27 TGTGCCAGCAGTTTATTGGGCTCTAGCACAGATACGCAGTATTTT CASSLLGSSTDTQYF
NA TRBJ1-5 once TRBV6-5 TGTGCCAGCAGTTACTCGGGGGGTTCGGGGTCTCAGCCCCAGCATTTT CASSYSGGSGSQPQHF
NA TRBJ1-2 NA TRBV6-5 TGTGCCAGCAGTGCTCCTTGGCAGGGTGTTAACGGCTACACCTTC CASSAPWQGVNGYTF
TRBD2 TRBJ2-7 NA TRBV27 TGTGCCAGCAGTTCTTGGGGGGGGGTAAACGAGCAGTACTTC CASSSWGGVNEQYF
TRBD2 TRBJ2-7 NA TRBV7-2 TGTGCCAGCAGCTTAGTTCACTCTAGCGGATCCTACGAGCAGTACTTC CASSLVHSSGSYEQYF
TRBD2 TRBJ2-1 NA TRBV29-1 TGCAGCGTTGAAGACGGGACTAGACTCAATGAGCAGTTCTTC CSVEDGTRLNEQFF
TRBD1 TRBJ2-2 NA TRBV2 TGTGCCAGCAACGAAGATGGGACAGGCCTCCGGGGCGGGGAGCTGTTTTTT CASNEDGTGLRGGELFF
NA TRBJ1-6 NA TRBV11-2 TGTGCCAGCAGCTTCCGCGGGGAGGGGGTCAGATCACCCCTCCACTTT CASSFRGEGVRSPLHF
TRBD1 TRBJ2-1 NA TRBV10-2 TGCGCCAGCTCCGGAACGACAGGGGGTGAGCAGTTCTTC CASSGTTGGEQFF
NA TRBJ1-1 NA TRBV27 TGTGCCAGCATCCTCAGGGGAAGCGCTGAAGCTTTCTTT CASILRGSAEAFF
NA TRBJ1-2 NA TRBV11-2 TGTGCCAGCAGCACAGGTAACTATGGCTACACCTTC CASSTGNYGYTF